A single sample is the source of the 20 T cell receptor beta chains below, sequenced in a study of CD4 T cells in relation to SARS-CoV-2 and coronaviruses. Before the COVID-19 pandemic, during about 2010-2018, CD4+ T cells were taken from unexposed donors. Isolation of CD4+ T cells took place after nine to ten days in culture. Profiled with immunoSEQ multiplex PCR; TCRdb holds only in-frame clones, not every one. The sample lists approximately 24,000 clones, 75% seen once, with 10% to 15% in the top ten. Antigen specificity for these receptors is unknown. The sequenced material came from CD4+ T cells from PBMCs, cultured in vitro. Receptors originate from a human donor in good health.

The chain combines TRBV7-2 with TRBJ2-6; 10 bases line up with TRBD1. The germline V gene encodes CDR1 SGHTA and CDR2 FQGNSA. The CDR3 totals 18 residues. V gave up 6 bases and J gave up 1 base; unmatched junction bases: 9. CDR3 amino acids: CASSRQGALNSGANVLTF. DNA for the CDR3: TGTGCCAGCAGTCGACAGGGGGCGCTTAATTCTGGGGCCAACGTCCTGACTTTC.

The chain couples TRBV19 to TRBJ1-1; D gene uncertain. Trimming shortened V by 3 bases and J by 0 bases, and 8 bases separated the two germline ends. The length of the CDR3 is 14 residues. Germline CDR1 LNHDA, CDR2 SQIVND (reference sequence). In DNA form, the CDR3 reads TGTGCCAGTAGTATTAGAGGGATGAACACTGAAGCTTTCTTT. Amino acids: CASSIRGMNTEAFF.

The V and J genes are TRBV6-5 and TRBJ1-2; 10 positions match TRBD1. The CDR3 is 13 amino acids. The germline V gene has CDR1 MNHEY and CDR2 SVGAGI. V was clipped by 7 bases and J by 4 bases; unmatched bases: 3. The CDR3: CASTRTGGYGYTF. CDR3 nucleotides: TGTGCCAGCACCCGGACAGGGGGCTATGGCTACACCTTC.

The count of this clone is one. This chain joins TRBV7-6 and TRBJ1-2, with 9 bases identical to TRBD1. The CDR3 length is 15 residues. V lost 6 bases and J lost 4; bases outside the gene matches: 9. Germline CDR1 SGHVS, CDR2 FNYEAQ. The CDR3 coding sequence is TGTGCCAGCAGGGCCGGGACAGGGCACACCTATGGCTACACCTTC. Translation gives CASRAGTGHTYGYTF.

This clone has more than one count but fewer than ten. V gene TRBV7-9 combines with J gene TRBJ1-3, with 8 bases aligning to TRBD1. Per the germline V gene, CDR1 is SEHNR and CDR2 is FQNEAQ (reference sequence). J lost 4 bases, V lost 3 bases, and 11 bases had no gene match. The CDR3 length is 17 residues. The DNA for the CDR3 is TGTGCCAGCAGCTTGAAGCCATCAGGGGGCGCAGGAAACACCATATATTTT. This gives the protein CASSLKPSGGAGNTIYF.

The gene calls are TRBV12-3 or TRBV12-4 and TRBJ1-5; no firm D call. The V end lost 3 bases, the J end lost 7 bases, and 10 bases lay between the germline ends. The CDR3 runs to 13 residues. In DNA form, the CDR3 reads TGTGCCAGCAGTTTGGTAGAGGCCCAGCCCCAGCATTTT. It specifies CASSLVEAQPQHF.

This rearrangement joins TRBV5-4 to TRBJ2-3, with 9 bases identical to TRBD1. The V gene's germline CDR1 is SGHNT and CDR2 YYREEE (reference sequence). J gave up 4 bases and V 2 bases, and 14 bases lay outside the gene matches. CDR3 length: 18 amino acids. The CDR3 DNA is TGTGCCAGCAGCTTTGGGGGGGTGGCGACAGGGGGATCAGATACGCAGTATTTT. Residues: CASSFGGVATGGSDTQYF.

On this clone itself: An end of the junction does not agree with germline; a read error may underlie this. Here the CDR3 DNA reads TGTGCCAGCACCTTGGGGCAGGATACGTGGGGAAAGGGAAGCAATGAGCAGTTCTTC. Protein sequence: CASTLGQDTWGKGSNEQFF. The gene calls are TRBV5-4 and TRBJ2-1; D is perhaps TRBD1 (5 bases). Germline values: CDR1 SGHNT, CDR2 YYREEE (reference sequence). There are 19 residues in the CDR3.

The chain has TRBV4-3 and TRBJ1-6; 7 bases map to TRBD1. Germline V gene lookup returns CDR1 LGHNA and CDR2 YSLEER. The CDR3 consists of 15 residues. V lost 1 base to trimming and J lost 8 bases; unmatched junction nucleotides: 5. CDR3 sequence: CASSQVKGADSPLHF. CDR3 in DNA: TGCGCCAGCAGCCAAGTAAAGGGGGCCGATTCACCCCTCCACTTT.

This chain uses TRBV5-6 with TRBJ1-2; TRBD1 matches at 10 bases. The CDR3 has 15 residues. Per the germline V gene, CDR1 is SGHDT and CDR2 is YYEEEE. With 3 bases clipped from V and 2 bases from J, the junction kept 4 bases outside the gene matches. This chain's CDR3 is CASSSGQGLNYGYTF. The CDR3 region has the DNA TGTGCCAGCAGCTCGGGACAGGGGCTCAACTATGGCTACACCTTC.

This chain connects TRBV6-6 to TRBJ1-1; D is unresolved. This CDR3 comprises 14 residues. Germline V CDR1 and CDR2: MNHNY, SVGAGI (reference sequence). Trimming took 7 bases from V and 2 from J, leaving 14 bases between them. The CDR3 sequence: CASNNWEGNTEAFF. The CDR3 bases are TGTGCCAGCAATAACTGGGAGGGAAACACTGAAGCTTTCTTT.

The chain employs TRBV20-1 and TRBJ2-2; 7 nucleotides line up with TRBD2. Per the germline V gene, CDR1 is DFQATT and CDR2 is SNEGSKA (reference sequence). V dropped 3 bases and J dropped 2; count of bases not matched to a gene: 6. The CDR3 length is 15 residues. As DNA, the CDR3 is TGCAGTGCTAGTGCGGGGGTCCTAAACACCGGGGAGCTGTTTTTT. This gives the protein CSASAGVLNTGELFF.

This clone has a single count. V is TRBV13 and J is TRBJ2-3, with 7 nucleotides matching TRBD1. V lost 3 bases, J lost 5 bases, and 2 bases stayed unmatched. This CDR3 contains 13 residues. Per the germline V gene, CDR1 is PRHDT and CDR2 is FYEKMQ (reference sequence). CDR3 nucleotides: TGTGCCAGCAGCTTGAGACAGGGAGATACGCAGTATTTT. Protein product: CASSLRQGDTQYF.

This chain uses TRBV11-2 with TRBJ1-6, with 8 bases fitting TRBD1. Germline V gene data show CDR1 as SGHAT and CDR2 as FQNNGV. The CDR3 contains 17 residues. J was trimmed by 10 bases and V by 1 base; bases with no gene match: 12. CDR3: CASSLGSHGQGYSPLHF. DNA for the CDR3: TGTGCCAGCAGCTTAGGTTCCCACGGACAGGGCTACTCACCCCTCCACTTT. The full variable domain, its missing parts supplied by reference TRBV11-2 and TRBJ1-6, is EAGVAQSPRYKIIEKRQSVAFWCNPISGHATLYWYQQILGQGPKLLIQFQNNGVVDDSQLPKDRFSAERLKGVDSTLKIQPAKLEDSAVYLCASSLGSHGQGYSPLHFGNGTRLTVT.

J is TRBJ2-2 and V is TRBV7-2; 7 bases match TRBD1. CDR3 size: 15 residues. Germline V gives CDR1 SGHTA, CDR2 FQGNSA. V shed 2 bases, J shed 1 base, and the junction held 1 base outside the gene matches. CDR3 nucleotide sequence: TGTGCCAGCAGCTTACGGACAGGGAACACCGGGGAGCTGTTTTTT. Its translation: CASSLRTGNTGELFF.

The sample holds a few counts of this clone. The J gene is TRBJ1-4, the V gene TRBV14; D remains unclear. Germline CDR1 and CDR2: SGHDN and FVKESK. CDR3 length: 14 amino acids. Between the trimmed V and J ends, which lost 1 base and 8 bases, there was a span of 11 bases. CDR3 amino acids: CASSQVGGYEKLFF. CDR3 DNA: TGTGCCAGCAGCCAAGTAGGAGGGTACGAAAAACTGTTTTTT.

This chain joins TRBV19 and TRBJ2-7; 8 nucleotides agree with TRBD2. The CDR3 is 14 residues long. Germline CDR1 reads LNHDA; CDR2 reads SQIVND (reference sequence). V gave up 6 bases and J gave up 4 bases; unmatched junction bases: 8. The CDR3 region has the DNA TGTGCCAGTAGAAAAAGCGGGGGTTTTTACGAGCAGTACTTC. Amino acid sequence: CASRKSGGFYEQYF.

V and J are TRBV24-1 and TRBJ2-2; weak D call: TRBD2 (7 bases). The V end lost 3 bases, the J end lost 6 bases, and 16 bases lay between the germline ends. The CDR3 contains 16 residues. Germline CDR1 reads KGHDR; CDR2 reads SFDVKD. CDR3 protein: CATSDGEGTPPGELFF. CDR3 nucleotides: TGTGCCACCAGTGATGGGGAGGGGACACCACCCGGGGAGCTGTTTTTT.

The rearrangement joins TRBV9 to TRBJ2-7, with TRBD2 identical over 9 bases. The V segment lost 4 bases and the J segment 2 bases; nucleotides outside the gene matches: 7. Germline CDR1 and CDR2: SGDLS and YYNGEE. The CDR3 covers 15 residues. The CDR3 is CASSSGTSYTYEQYF. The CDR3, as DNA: TGTGCCAGCAGCTCGGGGACTAGCTATACCTACGAGCAGTACTTC.

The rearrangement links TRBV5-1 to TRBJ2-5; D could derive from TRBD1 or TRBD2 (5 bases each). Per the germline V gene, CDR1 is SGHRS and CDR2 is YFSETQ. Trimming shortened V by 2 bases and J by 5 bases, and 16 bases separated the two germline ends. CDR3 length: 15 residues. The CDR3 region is CASSFGASSVETQYF. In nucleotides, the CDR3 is TGCGCCAGCAGCTTCGGGGCTAGCTCCGTTGAGACCCAGTACTTC.